Below, 3 T cell receptor beta chains from the same sample are listed, as sequenced in a study of blood T cell repertoires in COVID-19. Measured with immunoSEQ multiplex PCR; TCRdb has only the in-frame clones, and not every one. The sample has some 180,000 clones, 80% seen once. Sequenced input: PBMCs or T cells enriched from blood (not recorded which). The receptors derive from a man aged 55 to 70 who had been exposed to COVID-19.

The chain joins TRBV7-8 to TRBJ1-1; weak D call: TRBD1 (5 bases). Germline V gives CDR1 SGHVS, CDR2 FQNEAQ. With 5 bases removed from V and 1 base from J, the gap between germline ends came to 14 bases. CDR3 length: 15 residues. CDR3 in amino acids: CASSLPGNRNTEAFF. The CDR3, as DNA: TGTGCCAGCAGCCTCCCAGGGAATAGGAACACTGAAGCTTTCTTT.

The CDR3 protein is CASSRGGRSSYNEQFF. In DNA form, the CDR3 reads TGTGCCAGCTCCCGCGGAGGAAGAAGCTCCTACAATGAGCAGTTCTTC. The J gene is TRBJ2-1, the V gene TRBV18, with D maybe TRBD2 (5 bases). CDR1 and CDR2 from the germline V gene are KGHSH and LQKENI. The V gene lost 6 bases and the J gene lost 0 bases, with 15 bases spanning the gap. The CDR3 is 16 amino acids.

This clone was counted a single time. V and J are TRBV19 and TRBJ2-4, with D possibly being TRBD1 (6 bases). Germline V gene data show CDR1 as LNHDA and CDR2 as SQIVND (reference sequence). V was trimmed by 11 bases and J by 0 bases, leaving 14 bases between them. The CDR3 consists of 14 residues. CDR3 protein: CASQGQIAKNIQYF. CDR3 bases: TGTGCCTCCCAGGGGCAGATAGCCAAAAACATTCAGTACTTC.